This entry lists 2 T cell receptor beta chains sequenced from one sample in a study of identifying expanded T cells in peripheral blood. Only in-frame clones appear in the TCRdb table, and some are missing; sequencing was by immunoSEQ multiplex PCR. Among around 66,000 clones listed, more than 70% were seen once. Sequencing was done on a sample of blood. All receptors derive from a person aged 18 to 69 in good health.

The rearrangement links TRBV11-2 to TRBJ2-2; D is possibly TRBD2 (5 bases). The CDR3 is made up of 16 amino acids. Trimming pared 7 bases from V and 7 bases from J, leaving 22 bases between. Germline CDR1 SGHAT, CDR2 FQNNGV. The CDR3 DNA sequence: TGTGCCAGCAACCGGGATATAGTGGGATTTCACGGGGAGCTGTTTTTT. It encodes CASNRDIVGFHGELFF. The variable domain in full, completed from reference TRBV11-2 and TRBJ2-2, reads EAGVAQSPRYKIIEKRQSVAFWCNPISGHATLYWYQQILGQGPKLLIQFQNNGVVDDSQLPKDRFSAERLKGVDSTLKIQPAKLEDSAVYLCASNRDIVGFHGELFFGEGSRLTVL.

The chain recombines TRBV19 with TRBJ1-3; unclear D gene. The V gene lost 11 bases and the J gene lost 1 base, with 18 bases spanning the gap. Germline V gene data show CDR1 as LNHDA and CDR2 as SQIVND (reference sequence). The CDR3 spans 15 residues. As DNA, the CDR3 is TGTGCCGGATCCCTCGGGAGGCGGTCTGGAAACACCATATATTTT. The encoded protein is CAGSLGRRSGNTIYF.